Listed below are T cell receptor beta chains from one sample, sequenced in a study of blood T cell repertoires in COVID-19. Using immunoSEQ multiplex PCR, the repertoire was profiled, and TCRdb retains in-frame clones only, with some absent. The data contain 130,000 or so clones, 81% of them singletons. Input material: peripheral blood. Source of these receptors: a woman in her sixties or seventies with active or convalescent COVID-19. Both conserved end residues are part of each CDR3. Fields, in order: D gene, V gene, clone size, J gene, CDR3 DNA, CDR3 protein. D genes are given only for firm matches. Clone size is not always given. Where it is, it says once, few, many or a class for expanded clones.

>-|TRBV3-1/TRBV3-2|few|TRBJ1-2
TGTGCCAGCAGTCAAAGAGCGGCGGGAATGCATGGCTACACCTTC
CASSQRAAGMHGYTF
>-|TRBV4-1|-|TRBJ1-5
TGCGCCAGCAGCCACGCGGACAGCCATCAGCCCCAGCATTTT
CASSHADSHQPQHF
>-|TRBV7-9|-|TRBJ2-1
TGTGCCAGCAGCTTAAATATAGGGGACAATGAGCAGTTCTTC
CASSLNIGDNEQFF
>TRBD1|TRBV3-1/TRBV3-2|-|TRBJ1-2
TGTGCCAGCAGCCAAGTCCGGACAGGGGGTAACGGCTACACCTTC
CASSQVRTGGNGYTF
>-|TRBV6-2/TRBV6-3|-|TRBJ1-1
TGTGCCAGCAGTTACTTGGGCGGGGCACCCCAGGAGACTTTCTTT
CASSYLGGAPQETFF
>-|TRBV11-2|once|TRBJ1-4
TGTGCCAGCAGCTTAGATGGGTCAGGCTATCGCGAAAAACTGTTTTTT
CASSLDGSGYREKLFF
>-|TRBV28|-|TRBJ2-7
TGTGCCAGCAGTTCGCACGATTCTCGGGCCTACGAGCAGTACTTC
CASSSHDSRAYEQYF
>-|TRBV20-1|-|TRBJ1-3
TGCAGTGCTAGTGGGGACACCGCTGGAAACACCATATATTTT
CSASGDTAGNTIYF
>-|TRBV23-1|-|TRBJ1-4
TGCGCCAGCAGTCAATCGACAAGGCACAAGGAAAAACTGTTTTTT
CASSQSTRHKEKLFF
>-|TRBV5-6|-|TRBJ1-4
TGTGCCAGCAGTACAGGGCCAACTAATGAAAAACTGTTTTTT
CASSTGPTNEKLFF
>-|TRBV19|-|TRBJ1-3
TGTGCCAGTAGTATACCCCTCCGAGGGATCTCTGGAAACACCATATATTTT
CASSIPLRGISGNTIYF
>TRBD1|TRBV19|-|TRBJ2-7
TGTGCCAGTAGTATAGGACAGGGGATTTACGAGCAGTACTTC
CASSIGQGIYEQYF
>TRBD1|TRBV6-2/TRBV6-3|-|TRBJ1-5
TGTGCCAGCAGTACGAGACAGGGGCGAAGGGCCCAGCATTTT
CASSTRQGRRAQHF
>-|TRBV27|-|TRBJ1-1
TGTGCCAGCAGTTTTCAGGGGACGAACACTGAAGCTTTCTTT
CASSFQGTNTEAFF
>-|TRBV5-8|-|TRBJ1-1
TGTGCCAGCAGCTTGCGGCGGGGAGCTTTCTTT
CASSLRRGAFF
>-|TRBV7-2|-|TRBJ1-4
TGTGCCAGCAGCTCCGGGGGGGTAGTCAGTGAAAAACTGTTTTTT
CASSSGGVVSEKLFF
>-|TRBV5-1|few|TRBJ2-2
TGCGCCAGCAGCTTGGTACAGGGCGGCACCGGGGAGCTGTTTTTT
CASSLVQGGTGELFF
>TRBD1|TRBV9|-|TRBJ2-2
TGTGCCAGCAGCGTATTAGGGACAGGGGGCACCGGGGAGCTGTTTTTT
CASSVLGTGGTGELFF
>-|TRBV7-9|-|TRBJ2-1
TGTGCCAGCAGACTCCAGGGTTTATTCGATGAGCAGTTCTTC
CASRLQGLFDEQFF
>TRBD1|TRBV5-4|once|TRBJ1-4
TGTGCCAGCAGCCCTTCGACAGGGCAAACTAATGAAAAACTGTTTTTT
CASSPSTGQTNEKLFF
>-|TRBV14|once|TRBJ2-1
TGTGCCAGCAGCCAAAGCAGCGATACGCGGTTCTTC
CASSQSSDTRFF
>-|TRBV2|-|TRBJ1-4
TGTGCCAGCAGTGATCGCCGACTTAATGAAAAACTGTTTTTT
CASSDRRLNEKLFF
>TRBD2|TRBV5-1|-|TRBJ2-1
TGCGCCAGTACCTATAGCGGGGGGGCCGACAATGAGCAGTTCTTC
CASTYSGGADNEQFF
>-|TRBV4-1|-|TRBJ1-6
TGCGCCAGCAGCCAAGAAGCGGGGTATAATTCACCCCTCCACTTT
CASSQEAGYNSPLHF
>-|TRBV5-1|-|TRBJ2-1
TGCGCCAGCACCAAAGGACAGACCGCGGGTGAGCAGTTCTTC
CASTKGQTAGEQFF
>-|TRBV27|medium-sized|TRBJ2-3
TGTGCCAGCAGTGACCGTAGCGGCACAGATACGCAGTATTTT
CASSDRSGTDTQYF
>-|TRBV14|-|TRBJ2-6
TGTGCCAGCAGCCTTCAGGGCTCTGGGGCCAACGTCCTGACTTTC
CASSLQGSGANVLTF
>TRBD1|TRBV11-3|-|TRBJ1-1
TGTGCCAGCAGCGCCGGACAGGGGAGCCCTGAAGCTTTCTTT
CASSAGQGSPEAFF
>-|TRBV2|-|TRBJ2-1
TGTGCCAGCAGAAAAGACAGAGACAATGAGCAGTTCTTC
CASRKDRDNEQFF
>-|TRBV29-1|-|TRBJ1-2
TGCAGCGTTGAACGAGGGAGCGGCTACACCTTC
CSVERGSGYTF
>-|TRBV7-8|-|TRBJ1-5
TGTGCCAGCAGCTTGGACAGCACCAATCAGCCCCAGCATTTT
CASSLDSTNQPQHF
>-|TRBV4-1|few|TRBJ2-1
TGCGCCAGCAGCCAACCCACCCTAGCGCGGGTGGTCCCCCTTAGCTCCTACAATGAGCAGTTCTTC
CASSQPTLARVVPLSSYNEQFF
>-|TRBV3-1/TRBV3-2|-|TRBJ1-2
TGTGCCAGCAGCCCACGGGGGGATCACTATGGCTACACCTTC
CASSPRGDHYGYTF
>-|TRBV4-1|-|TRBJ1-4
TGCGCCAGCAGCCCCAGGACACGGCAGAATGAAAAACTGTTTTTT
CASSPRTRQNEKLFF
>-|TRBV11-2|few|TRBJ1-1
TGTGCCAGCAGCTTAGTAACTGGTATCGAAGCTTTCTTT
CASSLVTGIEAFF
>TRBD2|TRBV28|-|TRBJ2-3
TGTGCCAGCAGTTTGCGGGGGGGCATTTTCGATACGCAGTATTTT
CASSLRGGIFDTQYF
>TRBD2|TRBV6-2/TRBV6-3|-|TRBJ2-7
TGTGCCAGCAGTTACTCGAGGCCGCGGGAGGGCCGACTCTCCGAGCAGTACTTC
CASSYSRPREGRLSEQYF
>-|TRBV20-1|-|TRBJ1-1
TGCAGTGCTAGAGGGGGGGGAGAAGCTTTCTTT
CSARGGGEAFF
>-|TRBV7-9|once|TRBJ1-1
TGTGCCAGCACCGCTCCCTGGAGTCACAACACTGAAGCTTTCTTT
CASTAPWSHNTEAFF
>-|TRBV21-1|-|TRBJ1-4
TGTGCCAGCAGCGAACTACAGGTGCCAACTAATGAAAAACTGTTTTTT
CASSELQVPTNEKLFF
>-|TRBV27|-|TRBJ2-1
TGTGCCAGCAGTTTCAGTGCCCTCTACAATGAGCAGTTCTTC
CASSFSALYNEQFF
>TRBD1|TRBV11-2|-|TRBJ1-2
TGTGCCAGCAGCCCCGGGACAGCTAACTATGGCTACACCTTC
CASSPGTANYGYTF
>TRBD1|TRBV9|-|TRBJ2-7
TGTGCCAGCAGCATGGGACAGGGGAAAGCGGACGAGCAGTACTTC
CASSMGQGKADEQYF
>-|TRBV28|-|TRBJ1-2
TGTGCCAGCAGTTCGACGGACAGACTTAACTATGGCTACACCTTC
CASSSTDRLNYGYTF
>-|TRBV14|-|TRBJ2-3
TGTGCCAGCAGCCGGGCGTCGGGGATCACAGATACGCAGTATTTT
CASSRASGITDTQYF
>TRBD1|TRBV7-9|-|TRBJ2-7
TGTGCCAGCAGCTTTCCAGCCGGGACAGGGTCCTACGAGCAGTACTTC
CASSFPAGTGSYEQYF
>-|TRBV10-3|-|TRBJ2-1
TGTGCCATCAGTGAGTCCCAGGGATCAAGGAATGAGCAGTTCTTC
CAISESQGSRNEQFF